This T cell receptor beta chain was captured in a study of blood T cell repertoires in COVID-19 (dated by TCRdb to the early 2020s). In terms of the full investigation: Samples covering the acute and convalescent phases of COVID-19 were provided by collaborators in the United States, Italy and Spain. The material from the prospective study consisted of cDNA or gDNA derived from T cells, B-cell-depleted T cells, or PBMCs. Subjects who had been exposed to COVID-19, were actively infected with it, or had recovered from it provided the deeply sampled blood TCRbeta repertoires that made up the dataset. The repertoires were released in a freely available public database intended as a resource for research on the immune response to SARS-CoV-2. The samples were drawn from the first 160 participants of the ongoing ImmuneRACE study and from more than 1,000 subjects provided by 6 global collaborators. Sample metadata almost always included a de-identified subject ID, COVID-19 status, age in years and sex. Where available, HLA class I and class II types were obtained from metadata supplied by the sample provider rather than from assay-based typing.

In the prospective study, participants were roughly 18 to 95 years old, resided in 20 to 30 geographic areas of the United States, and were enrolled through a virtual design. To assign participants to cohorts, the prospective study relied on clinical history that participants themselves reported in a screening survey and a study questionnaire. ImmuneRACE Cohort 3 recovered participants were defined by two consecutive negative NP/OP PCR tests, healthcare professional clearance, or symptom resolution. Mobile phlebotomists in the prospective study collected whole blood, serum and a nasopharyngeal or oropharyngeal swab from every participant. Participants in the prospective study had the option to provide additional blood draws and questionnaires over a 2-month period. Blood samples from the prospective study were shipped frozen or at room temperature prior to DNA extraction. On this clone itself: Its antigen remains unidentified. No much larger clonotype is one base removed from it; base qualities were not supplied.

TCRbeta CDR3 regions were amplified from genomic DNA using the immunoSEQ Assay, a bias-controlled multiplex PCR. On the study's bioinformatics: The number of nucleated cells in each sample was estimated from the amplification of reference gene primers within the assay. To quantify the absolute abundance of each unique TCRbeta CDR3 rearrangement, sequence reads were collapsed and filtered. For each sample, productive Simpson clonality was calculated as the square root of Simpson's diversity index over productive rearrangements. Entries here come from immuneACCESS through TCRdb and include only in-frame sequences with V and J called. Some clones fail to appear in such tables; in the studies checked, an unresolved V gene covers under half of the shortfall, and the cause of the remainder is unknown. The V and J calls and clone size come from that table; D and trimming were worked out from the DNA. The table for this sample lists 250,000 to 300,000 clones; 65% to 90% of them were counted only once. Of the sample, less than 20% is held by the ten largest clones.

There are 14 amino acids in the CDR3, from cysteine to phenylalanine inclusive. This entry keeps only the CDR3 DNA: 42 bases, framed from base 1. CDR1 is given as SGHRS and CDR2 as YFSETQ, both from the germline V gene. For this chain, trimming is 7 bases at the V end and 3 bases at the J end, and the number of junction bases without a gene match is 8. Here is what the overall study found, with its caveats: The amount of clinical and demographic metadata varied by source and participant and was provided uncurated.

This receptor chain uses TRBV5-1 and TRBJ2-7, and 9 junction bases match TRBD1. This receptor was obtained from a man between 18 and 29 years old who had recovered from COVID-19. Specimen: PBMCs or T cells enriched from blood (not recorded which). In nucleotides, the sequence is TGCGCCAGCGGAACGGGACAGGGAGACTACGAGCAGTACTTC. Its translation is CASGTGQGDYEQYF. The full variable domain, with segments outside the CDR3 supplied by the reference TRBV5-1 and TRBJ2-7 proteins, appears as KAGVTQTPRYLIKTRGQQVTLSCSPISGHRSVSWYQQTPGQGLQFLFEYFSETQRNKGNFPGRFSGRQFSNSRSEMNVSTLELGDSALYLCASGTGQGDYEQYFGPGTRLTVT.